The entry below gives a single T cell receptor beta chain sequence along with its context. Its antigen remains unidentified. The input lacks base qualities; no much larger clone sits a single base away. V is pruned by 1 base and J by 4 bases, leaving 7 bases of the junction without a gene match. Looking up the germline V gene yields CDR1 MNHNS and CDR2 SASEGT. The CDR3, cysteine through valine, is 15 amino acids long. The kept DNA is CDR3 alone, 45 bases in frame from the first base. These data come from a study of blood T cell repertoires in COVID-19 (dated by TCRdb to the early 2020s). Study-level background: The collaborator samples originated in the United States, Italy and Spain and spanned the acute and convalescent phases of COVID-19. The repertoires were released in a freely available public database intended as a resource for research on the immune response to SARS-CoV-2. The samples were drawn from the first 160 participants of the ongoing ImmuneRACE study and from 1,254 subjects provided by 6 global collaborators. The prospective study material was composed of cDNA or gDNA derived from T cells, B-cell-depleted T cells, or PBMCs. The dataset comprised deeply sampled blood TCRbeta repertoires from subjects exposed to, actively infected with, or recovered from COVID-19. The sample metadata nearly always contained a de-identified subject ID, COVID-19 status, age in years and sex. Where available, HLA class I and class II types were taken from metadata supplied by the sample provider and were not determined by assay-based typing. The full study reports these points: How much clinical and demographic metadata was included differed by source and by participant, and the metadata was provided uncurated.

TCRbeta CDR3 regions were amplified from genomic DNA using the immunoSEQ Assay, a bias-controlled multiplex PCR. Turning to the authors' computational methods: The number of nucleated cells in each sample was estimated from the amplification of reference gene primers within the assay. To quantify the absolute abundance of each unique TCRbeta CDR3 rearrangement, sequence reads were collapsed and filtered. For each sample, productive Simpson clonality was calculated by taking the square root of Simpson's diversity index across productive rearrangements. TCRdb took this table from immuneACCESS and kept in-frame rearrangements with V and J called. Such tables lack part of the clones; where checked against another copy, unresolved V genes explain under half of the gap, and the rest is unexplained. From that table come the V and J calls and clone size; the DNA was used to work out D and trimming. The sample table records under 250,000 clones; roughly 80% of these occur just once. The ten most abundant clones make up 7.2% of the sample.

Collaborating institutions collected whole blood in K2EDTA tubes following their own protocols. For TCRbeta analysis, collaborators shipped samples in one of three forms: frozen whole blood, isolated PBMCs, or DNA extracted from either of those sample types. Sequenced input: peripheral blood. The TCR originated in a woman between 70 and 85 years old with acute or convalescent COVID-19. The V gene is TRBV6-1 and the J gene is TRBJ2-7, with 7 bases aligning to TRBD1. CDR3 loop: CASSEGPGQMYEQYV. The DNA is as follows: TGTGCCAGCAGTGAAGGCCCGGGACAGATGTACGAGCAGTACGTC.